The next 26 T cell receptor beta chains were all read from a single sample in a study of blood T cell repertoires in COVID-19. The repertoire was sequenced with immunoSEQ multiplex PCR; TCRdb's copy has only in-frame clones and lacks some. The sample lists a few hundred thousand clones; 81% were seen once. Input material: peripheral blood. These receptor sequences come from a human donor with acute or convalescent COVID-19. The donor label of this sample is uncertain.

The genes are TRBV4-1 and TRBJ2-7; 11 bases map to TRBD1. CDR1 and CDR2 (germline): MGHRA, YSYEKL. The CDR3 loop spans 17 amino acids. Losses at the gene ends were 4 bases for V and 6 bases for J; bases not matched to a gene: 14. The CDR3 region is CASSLRVPGQGDVEQYF. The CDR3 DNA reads TGCGCCAGCAGCCTGAGGGTACCGGGACAGGGGGATGTCGAGCAGTACTTC.

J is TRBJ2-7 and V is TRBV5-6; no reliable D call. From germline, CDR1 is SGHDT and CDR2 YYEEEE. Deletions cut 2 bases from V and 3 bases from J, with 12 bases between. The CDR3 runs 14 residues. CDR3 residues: CASSFSLRRYEQYF. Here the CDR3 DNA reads TGTGCCAGCAGCTTTTCTCTTCGTCGCTACGAGCAGTACTTC.

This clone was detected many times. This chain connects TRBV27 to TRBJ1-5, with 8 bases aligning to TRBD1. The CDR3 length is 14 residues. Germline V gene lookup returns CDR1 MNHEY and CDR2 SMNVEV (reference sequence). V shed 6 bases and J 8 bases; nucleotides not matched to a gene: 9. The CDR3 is CASSLGQGAKPQHF. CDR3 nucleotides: TGTGCCAGCAGCCTAGGACAGGGCGCAAAGCCCCAGCATTTT.

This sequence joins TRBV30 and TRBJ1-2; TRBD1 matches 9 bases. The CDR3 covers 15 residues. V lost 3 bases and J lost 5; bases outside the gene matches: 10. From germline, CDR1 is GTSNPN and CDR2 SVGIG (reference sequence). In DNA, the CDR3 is TGTGCCTGGAGCGACGGACAGGGGAGACTGTATGGCTACACCTTC. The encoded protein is CAWSDGQGRLYGYTF.

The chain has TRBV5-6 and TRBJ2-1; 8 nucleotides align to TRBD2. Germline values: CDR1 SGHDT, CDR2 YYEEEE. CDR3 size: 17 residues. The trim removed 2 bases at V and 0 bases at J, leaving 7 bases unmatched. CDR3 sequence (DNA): TGTGCCAGCAGCTTCAGTCCGGGAGGGAGCTCCTACAATGAGCAGTTCTTC. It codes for CASSFSPGGSSYNEQFF.

The CDR3 reads CASRTTGSSIYF. The DNA for the CDR3 is TGTGCCAGCAGGACAACGGGGAGTTCGATATATTTT. The rearrangement links TRBV6-5 to TRBJ1-3; D is undetermined. CDR3 size: 12 residues. V lost 6 bases and J 13 bases, leaving 16 bases between the germline ends. Germline-derived CDR1 and CDR2 are MNHEY and SVGAGI.

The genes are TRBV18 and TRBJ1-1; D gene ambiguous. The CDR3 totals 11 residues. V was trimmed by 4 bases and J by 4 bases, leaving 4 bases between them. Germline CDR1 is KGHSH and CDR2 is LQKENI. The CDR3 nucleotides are TGTGCCAGCTCACAGAGCACTGAAGCTTTCTTT. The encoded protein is CASSQSTEAFF.

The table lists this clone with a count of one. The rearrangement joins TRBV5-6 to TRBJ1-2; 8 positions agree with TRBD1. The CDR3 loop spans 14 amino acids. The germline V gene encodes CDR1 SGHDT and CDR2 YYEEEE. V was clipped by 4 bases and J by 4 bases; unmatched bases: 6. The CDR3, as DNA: TGTGCCAGCAGCCCGAAGGACAGGGCCTATGGCTACACCTTC. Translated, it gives CASSPKDRAYGYTF.

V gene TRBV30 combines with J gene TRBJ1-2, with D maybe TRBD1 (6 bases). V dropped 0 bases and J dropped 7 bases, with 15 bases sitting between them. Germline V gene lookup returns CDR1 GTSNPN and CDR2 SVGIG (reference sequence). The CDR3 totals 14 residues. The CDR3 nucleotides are TGTGCCTGGAGTGTACAACGGGGGGCAGTTGGCTACACCTTC. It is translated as CAWSVQRGAVGYTF.

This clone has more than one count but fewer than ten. The CDR3 nucleotides read TGTGCCAGCAGCACAGGAGAAGTTTTCTACGAGCAGTACTTC. It is translated as CASSTGEVFYEQYF. This chain joins TRBV6-5 and TRBJ2-7, with D possibly matching TRBD1 (5 bases). Trimming cost V 6 bases and J 3 bases, with 15 bases left between them. The CDR3 has 14 residues. Germline CDR1 is MNHEY and CDR2 is SVGAGI.

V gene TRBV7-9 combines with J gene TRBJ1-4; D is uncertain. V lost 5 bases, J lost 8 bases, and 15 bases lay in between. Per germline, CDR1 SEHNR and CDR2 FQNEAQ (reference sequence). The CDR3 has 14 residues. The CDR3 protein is CASSLGHSGEKLFF. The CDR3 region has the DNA TGTGCCAGCAGCCTAGGCCACTCGGGAGAAAAACTGTTTTTT.

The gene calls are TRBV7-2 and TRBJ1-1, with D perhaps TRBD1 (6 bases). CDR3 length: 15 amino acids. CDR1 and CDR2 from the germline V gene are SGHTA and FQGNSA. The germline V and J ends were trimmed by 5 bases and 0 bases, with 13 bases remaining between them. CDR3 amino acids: CASSRQGQLNTEAFF. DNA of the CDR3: TGTGCCAGCAGCCGCCAAGGACAGTTGAACACTGAAGCTTTCTTT.

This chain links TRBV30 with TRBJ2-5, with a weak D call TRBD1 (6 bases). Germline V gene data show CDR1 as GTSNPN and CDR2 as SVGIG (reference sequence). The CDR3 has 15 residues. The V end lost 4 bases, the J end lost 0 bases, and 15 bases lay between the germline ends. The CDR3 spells CAWTTTGLYQETQYF. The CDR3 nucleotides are TGTGCCTGGACCACTACAGGGTTGTACCAAGAGACCCAGTACTTC.

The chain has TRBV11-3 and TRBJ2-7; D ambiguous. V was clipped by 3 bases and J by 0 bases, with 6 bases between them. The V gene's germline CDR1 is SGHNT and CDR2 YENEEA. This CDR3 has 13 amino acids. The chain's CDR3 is CASSFRTSYEQYF. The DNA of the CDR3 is TGTGCCAGCAGCTTCAGAACCTCCTACGAGCAGTACTTC.

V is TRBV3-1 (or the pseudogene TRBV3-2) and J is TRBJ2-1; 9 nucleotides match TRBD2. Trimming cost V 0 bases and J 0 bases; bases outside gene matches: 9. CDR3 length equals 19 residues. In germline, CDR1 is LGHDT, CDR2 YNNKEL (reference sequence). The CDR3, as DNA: TGTGCCAGCAGCCAAGAGAGGAGACTAGCGGAGAGCTCCTACAATGAGCAGTTCTTC. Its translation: CASSQERRLAESSYNEQFF.

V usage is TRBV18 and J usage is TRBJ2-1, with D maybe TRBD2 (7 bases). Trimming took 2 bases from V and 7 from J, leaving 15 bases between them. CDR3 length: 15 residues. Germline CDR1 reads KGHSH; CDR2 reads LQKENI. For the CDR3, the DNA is TGTGCCAGCTCACCAGTTGGGGGGGCAGGAAATGAGCAGTTCTTC. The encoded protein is CASSPVGGAGNEQFF.

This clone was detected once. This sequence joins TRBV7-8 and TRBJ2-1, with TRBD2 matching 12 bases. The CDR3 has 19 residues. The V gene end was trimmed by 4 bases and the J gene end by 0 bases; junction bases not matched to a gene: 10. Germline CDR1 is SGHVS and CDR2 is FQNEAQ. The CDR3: CASSSSIGTSGPSYNEQFF. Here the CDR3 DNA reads TGTGCCAGCAGCTCCTCAATAGGGACTAGCGGGCCCTCCTACAATGAGCAGTTCTTC.

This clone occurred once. Written as DNA, the CDR3 is TGTGCCAGCAGACAAGACAGGTCTGGCTACACCTTC. Its protein product is CASRQDRSGYTF. The rearrangement links TRBV7-9 to TRBJ1-2; a weak D match, TRBD1 (6 bases). V lost 6 bases and J 7 bases, leaving 12 bases between the germline ends. The CDR3 contains 12 residues. Germline V gives CDR1 SEHNR, CDR2 FQNEAQ (reference sequence).

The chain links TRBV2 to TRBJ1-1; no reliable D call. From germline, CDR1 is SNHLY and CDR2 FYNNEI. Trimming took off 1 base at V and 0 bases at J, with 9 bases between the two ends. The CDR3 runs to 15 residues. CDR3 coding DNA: TGTGCCAGCAGTGAAGAGGAGGGCCTGAACACTGAAGCTTTCTTT. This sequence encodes CASSEEEGLNTEAFF.

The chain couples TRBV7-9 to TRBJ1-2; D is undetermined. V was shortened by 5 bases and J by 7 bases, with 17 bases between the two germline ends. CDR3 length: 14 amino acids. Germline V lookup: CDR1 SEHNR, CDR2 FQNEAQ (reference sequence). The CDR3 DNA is TGTGCCAGCAGCCAAACTGACAATTCCCCTGGCTACACCTTC. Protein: CASSQTDNSPGYTF.

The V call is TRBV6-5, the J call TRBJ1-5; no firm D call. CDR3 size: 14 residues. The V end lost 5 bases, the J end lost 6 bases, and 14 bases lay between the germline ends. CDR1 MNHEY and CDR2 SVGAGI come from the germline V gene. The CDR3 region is CASSPGQVLQPQHF. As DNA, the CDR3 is TGTGCCAGCAGTCCCGGTCAGGTCCTTCAGCCCCAGCATTTT.

CDR3 amino acids: CASSFLGGEKLFF. For the CDR3, the DNA is TGTGCCAGCAGTTTCTTAGGCGGTGAAAAACTGTTTTTT. This chain connects TRBV27 to TRBJ1-4, with D uncertain. Germline V lookup: CDR1 MNHEY, CDR2 SMNVEV (reference sequence). CDR3 length: 13 amino acids. The V and J ends lost 3 bases and 7 bases respectively, with 9 bases between them.

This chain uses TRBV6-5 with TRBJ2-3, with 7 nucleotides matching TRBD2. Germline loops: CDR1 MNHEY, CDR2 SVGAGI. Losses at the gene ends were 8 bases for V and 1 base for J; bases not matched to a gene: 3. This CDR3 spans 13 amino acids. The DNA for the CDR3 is TGTGCCAGCTGGGGACTACGCACAGATACGCAGTATTTT. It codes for CASWGLRTDTQYF.

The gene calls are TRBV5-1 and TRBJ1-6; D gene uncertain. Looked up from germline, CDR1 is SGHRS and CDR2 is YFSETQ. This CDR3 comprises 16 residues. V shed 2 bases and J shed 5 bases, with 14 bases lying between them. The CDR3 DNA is TGCGCCAGCAGCTTCCAGACTAACAACGATAATTCACCCCTCCACTTT. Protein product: CASSFQTNNDNSPLHF.

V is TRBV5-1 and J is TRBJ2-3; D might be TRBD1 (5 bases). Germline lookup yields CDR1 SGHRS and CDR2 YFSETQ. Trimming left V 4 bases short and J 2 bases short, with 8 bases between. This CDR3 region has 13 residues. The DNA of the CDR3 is TGCGCCAGCAGCGACAGATTCACAGATACGCAGTATTTT. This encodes CASSDRFTDTQYF.

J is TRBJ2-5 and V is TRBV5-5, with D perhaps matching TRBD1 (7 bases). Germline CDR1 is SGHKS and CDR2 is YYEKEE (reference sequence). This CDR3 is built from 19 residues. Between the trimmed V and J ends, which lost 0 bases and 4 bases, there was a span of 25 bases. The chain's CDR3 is CASSLVIRAGGRLGETQYF. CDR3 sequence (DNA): TGTGCCAGCAGCTTGGTGATAAGGGCAGGGGGGAGGTTGGGAGAGACCCAGTACTTC. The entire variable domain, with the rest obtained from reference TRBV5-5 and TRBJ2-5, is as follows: DAGVTQSPTHLIKTRGQQVTLRCSPISGHKSVSWYQQVLGQGPQFIFQYYEKEERGRGNFPDRFSARQFPNYSSELNVNALLLGDSALYLCASSLVIRAGGRLGETQYFGPGTRLLVL.